Given below is one T cell receptor beta chain in context. What it binds is not known. Sequencing was performed with immunoSEQ multiplex PCR; in TCRdb, only in-frame clones are kept and a portion is missing. The sample records about 35,000 clones, approximately 80% being singletons. The sample belongs to a study of T cells in localized non-small cell lung cancer. General study findings and limits: The greatest T cell clonality was found in uninvolved adjacent lung (higher than in tumor). Adjacent lung exhibited a median of around 60 among the 100 most abundant tumor clones. Analysis by sequencing included only one tumor region, so heterogeneity remains possible.

CDR3 length: 13 residues. Per germline, CDR1 SGHDT and CDR2 YYEEEE. The V end lost 4 bases, the J end lost 6 bases, and 13 bases lay between the germline ends. This rearrangement joins TRBV5-6 to TRBJ1-1; no definite D call. The sample in question was peripheral blood, obtained before any cancer treatment. This receptor was obtained from a male donor older than 55 with stage III squamous cell lung carcinoma. In nucleotides, the CDR3 is TGTGCCAGCAGCGGGTGGGCTGGACCTGAAGCTTTCTTT. Translation gives CASSGWAGPEAFF.